The clone carrying this T cell receptor (beta chain) was detected only once. The antigen is not known. The CDR3 is 16 amino acids. Trimming at V came to 5 bases and at J to 5 bases, leaving 13 bases not matched to a gene. Looked up from germline, CDR1 is PRHDT and CDR2 is FYEKMQ (reference sequence). The data were taken from a study of cytomegalovirus exposure and HLA in healthy donors. Turning to the study itself: The roughly 120 validation repertoires matched the roughly 700 first-cohort repertoires in platform, a later analysis reported.

Broader study findings: It was found in a later analysis that first-cohort TCR clusters tended to co-occur in the 90 to 150 validation repertoires. According to the study, 160 or so TCR beta chains were cytomegalovirus-associated.

Clones were sequenced by immunoSEQ multiplex PCR, and TCRdb holds only the in-frame ones, with some missing. The repertoire consists of 220,000 or so clones, with approximately 88% occurring once and the leading ten covering more than 12%. The V gene is TRBV13, the J gene TRBJ2-5; 8 bases agree with TRBD2. The sequencing sample was made of PBMCs. This receptor was obtained from a woman aged 25 to 39 in good health and CMV-seropositive. The CDR3 nucleotides are TGTGCCAGCAGCCCGTCGACTAGCGCTTCTGCTGAGACCCAGTACTTC. Its protein product is CASSPSTSASAETQYF.